The rows below give T cell receptor beta chains drawn from one sample of a study of TIL therapy for anti-PD-1-resistant metastatic lung cancer. The table came from immunoSEQ multiplex PCR; TCRdb's copy has only in-frame clones and leaves some out. This sample has approximately 92,000 clones, with 65% found just once. The material sequenced was tumor tissue, taken at baseline. Source of these receptors: a person between 25 and 80 years old with non-small cell lung cancer. CDR3s include the opening cysteine and the closing phenylalanine or tryptophan. The D gene is left open where the match is weak. Expanded clones get a size class; other rows say once, few or many, or leave the size out.

CASSMITSGELFF,TGTGCCAGCAGCATGATAACGTCTGGGGAGCTGTTTTTT,.,TRBV9,TRBJ2-2,.
CASSGRVTGEQYF,TGTGCCAGCAGTGGCAGGGTAACTGGGGAGCAGTACTTC,.,TRBV28,TRBJ2-7,.
CASKPDNYQETQYF,TGTGCCAGCAAACCCGACAACTACCAAGAGACCCAGTACTTC,.,TRBV27,TRBJ2-5,.
CASSFVERVGQETQYF,TGTGCCAGCAGCTTCGTTGAGCGGGTTGGACAAGAGACCCAGTACTTC,once,TRBV7-9,TRBJ2-5,.
CASSPKETQYF,TGTGCCAGCAGTCCAAAAGAGACCCAGTACTTC,.,TRBV7-2,TRBJ2-5,.
CASSLAGQGAGEQYF,TGTGCCAGCAGCTTAGCAGGACAGGGGGCGGGAGAGCAGTACTTC,few,TRBV7-9,TRBJ2-7,TRBD1
CATSDLAPEYTDTQYF,TGTGCCACCAGTGATTTGGCCCCGGAGTACACAGATACGCAGTATTTT,few,TRBV24-1,TRBJ2-3,.
CASSLGGTGAINEKLFF,TGTGCCAGCAGCTTGGGAGGGACAGGGGCCATTAATGAAAAACTGTTTTTT,few,TRBV5-5,TRBJ1-4,TRBD1
CASSDRTGGRQPQHF,TGTGCCAGCAGTGATAGGACAGGGGGCAGACAGCCCCAGCATTTT,few,TRBV2,TRBJ1-5,TRBD1
CASSLGDRGDEQYF,TGTGCCAGCAGCTTAGGGGACAGGGGTGACGAGCAGTACTTC,.,TRBV7-2,TRBJ2-7,TRBD1
CAIMGVDTQYF,TGTGCCATCATGGGCGTGGATACGCAGTATTTT,.,TRBV10-3,TRBJ2-3,.
CASSLRGTSSSGGETQYF,TGTGCCAGCAGCTTGAGGGGGACTAGCTCCTCTGGGGGAGAGACCCAGTACTTC,few,TRBV5-6,TRBJ2-5,TRBD2
CASSESWREDYEQYF,TGTGCCAGCAGTGAGAGCTGGCGGGAGGACTACGAGCAGTACTTC,.,TRBV25-1,TRBJ2-7,TRBD2
CASSRNPGIPPLHF,TGTGCCAGCAGCCGAAACCCAGGGATCCCACCCCTCCACTTT,.,TRBV2,TRBJ1-6,.
CASSLGMAGNTIYF,TGTGCCAGCAGCTTGGGAATGGCTGGAAACACCATATATTTT,.,TRBV5-6,TRBJ1-3,.
CASSYQDRPSYEQYF,TGTGCCAGCAGTTACCAGGACAGACCTTCCTACGAGCAGTACTTC,.,TRBV6-6,TRBJ2-7,.
CASSRQGPATNEKLFF,TGTGCCAGTAGCAGACAGGGCCCCGCAACTAATGAAAAACTGTTTTTT,.,TRBV19,TRBJ1-4,TRBD1
CASSVGIGSADTQYF,TGTGCCAGCAGCGTAGGGATAGGGTCGGCAGATACGCAGTATTTT,.,TRBV9,TRBJ2-3,.
CASSQDPTTPQYF,TGTGCCAGCAGCCAAGATCCAACAACCCCCCAGTACTTC,.,TRBV4-2,TRBJ2-5,.
CASSPSGSLTEAFF,TGTGCCAGCTCACCATCGGGTTCCCTCACTGAAGCTTTCTTT,few,TRBV18,TRBJ1-1,.
CASSRQRDHNEQFF,TGTGCCAGCAGTCGCCAGCGGGACCACAATGAGCAGTTCTTC,.,TRBV28,TRBJ2-1,TRBD2
CASSQHPGGGPVGQFF,TGCGCCAGCAGCCAACACCCCGGGGGGGGACCGGTGGGGCAGTTCTTC,.,TRBV4-1,TRBJ2-1,TRBD2
CASSVGTSGRTDTQYF,TGTGCCAGCAGCGTAGGGACTAGCGGGCGCACAGATACGCAGTATTTT,few,TRBV9,TRBJ2-3,TRBD2
CASRSGGTGAQYF,TGTGCCAGCAGATCAGGTGGGACTGGGGCGCAGTACTTC,.,TRBV12-3/TRBV12-4,TRBJ2-7,.
CASKAAAAYGYTF,TGTGCCAGTAAGGCAGCCGCGGCCTATGGCTACACCTTC,.,TRBV19,TRBJ1-2,.
CASSIYSGGNSNQPQHF,TGTGCCAGTAGTATATACAGTGGAGGTAATAGCAATCAGCCCCAGCATTTT,.,TRBV19,TRBJ1-5,.
CASSLFGADSNQPQHF,TGTGCCAGCAGTTTATTTGGGGCCGATAGCAATCAGCCCCAGCATTTT,few,TRBV27,TRBJ1-5,.
CAIRGGASSYEQYF,TGTGCCATCAGGGGGGGGGCCAGCTCCTACGAGCAGTACTTC,.,TRBV10-3,TRBJ2-7,.
CASSIDSYLGHTEAFF,TGTGCCAGTAGTATAGACTCGTATTTGGGCCACACTGAAGCTTTCTTT,.,TRBV19,TRBJ1-1,.
CASSQEGTGVNSPLHF,TGTGCCAGCAGCCAAGAAGGGACAGGGGTGAATTCACCCCTCCACTTT,.,TRBV4-2,TRBJ1-6,TRBD1
CASSERWEGLPYEQYF,TGTGCCAGCAGTGAACGGTGGGAGGGTCTCCCCTACGAGCAGTACTTC,.,TRBV6-1,TRBJ2-7,TRBD2
CASSYGTGETQYF,TGTGCCAGCAGCTACGGGACAGGGGAGACCCAGTACTTC,.,TRBV6-5,TRBJ2-5,TRBD1
CASSIGNRVGAETQYF,TGCGCCAGCAGTATCGGGAACAGGGTAGGGGCAGAGACCCAGTACTTC,.,TRBV5-1,TRBJ2-5,.
CATRDREYNEQFF,TGTGCCACCCGGGACAGGGAGTACAATGAGCAGTTCTTC,.,TRBV5-4,TRBJ2-1,TRBD1
CASSVNSGRSYEQYF,TGTGCCAGCAGCGTTAATAGCGGGAGGTCCTACGAGCAGTACTTC,few,TRBV5-4,TRBJ2-7,TRBD2